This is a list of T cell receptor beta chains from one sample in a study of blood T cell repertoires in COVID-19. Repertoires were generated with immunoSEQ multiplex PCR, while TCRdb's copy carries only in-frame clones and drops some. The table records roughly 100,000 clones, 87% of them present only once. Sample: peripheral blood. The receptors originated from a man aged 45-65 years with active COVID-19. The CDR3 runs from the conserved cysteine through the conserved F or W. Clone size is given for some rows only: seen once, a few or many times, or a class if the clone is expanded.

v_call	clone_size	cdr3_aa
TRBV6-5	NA	CASDVGGAGNTIYF
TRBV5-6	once	CASSLQGGSSYEQYF
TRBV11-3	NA	CASSLGGADIQYF
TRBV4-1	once	CASSQEGPSNEKLFF
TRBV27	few	CASSLRVTSYEQYF
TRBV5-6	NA	CASNPRQSNYGYTF
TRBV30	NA	CAWSLRGDEQYF
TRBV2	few	CASHRGYGELFF
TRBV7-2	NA	CASSALSLGELFF
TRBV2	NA	CASSENSNTEAFF
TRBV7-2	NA	CASSVTPGGSYGYTF
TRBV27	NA	CASSLGTGPPDTQYF
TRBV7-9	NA	CASSSGPGHLSADTQYF
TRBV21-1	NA	CARVRTSLPPVTPRSQFF
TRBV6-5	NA	CASSRAGGRTGELFF
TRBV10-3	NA	CAIRGGQGETQYF
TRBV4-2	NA	CASSPLAGGRETQYF